The 14 T cell receptor beta chains given below trace back to one sample, sequenced in a study of CD8 T cells in Susac syndrome. Random hexamers were used to reverse transcribe the RNA input (roughly 0.5 to 1 ug). In TCRdb, the immunoSEQ multiplex PCR reads were re-called with MiXCR into one record per CDR3 protein. The data contain some 95,000 distinct CDR3 sequences, about 93% of them singletons. Sequences were obtained from CD8+ T cells from PBMCs. These receptors originate from a human donor in good health.

The chain carries TRBV5-6 and TRBJ2-7, with D uncertain. Germline values: CDR1 SGHDT, CDR2 YYEEEE. This CDR3 region has 13 residues. Deletions cut 0 bases from V and 2 bases from J, with 6 bases between. The CDR3 sequence: CASSLDGPYEQYF. CDR3 sequence (DNA): TGTGCCAGCAGCTTGGACGGTCCCTACGAGCAGTACTTC.

This chain links TRBV2 with TRBJ1-5, with 9 bases fitting TRBD1. V gave up 6 bases and J gave up 1 base; unmatched junction bases: 7. Germline lookup yields CDR1 SNHLY and CDR2 FYNNEI. This CDR3 has 16 amino acids. The CDR3 loop is CASRIPTGGSNQPQHF. CDR3 nucleotide sequence: TGTGCCAGCAGGATACCGACAGGGGGGAGCAATCAGCCCCAGCATTTT.

The chain combines TRBV13 with TRBJ2-2; weak D call: TRBD1 (5 bases). Germline V lookup: CDR1 PRHDT, CDR2 FYEKMQ (reference sequence). Trimming pared 2 bases from V and 2 bases from J, leaving 12 bases between. The CDR3 has 16 amino acids. This CDR3 is CASSLYVGENTGELFF. CDR3 sequence (DNA): TGTGCCAGCAGCTTATATGTAGGGGAAAACACCGGGGAGCTGTTTTTT.

This clonotype was picked up one time. The chain has TRBV3-1 and TRBJ2-3, with D possibly TRBD1 on 6 matching bases. Trimming pared 0 bases from V and 3 bases from J, leaving 16 bases between. This CDR3 has 17 residues. The V gene's germline CDR1 is LGHDT and CDR2 YNNKEL (reference sequence). In DNA form, the CDR3 reads TGTGCCAGCAGCCAAGATCGCGGCAGGGGATGGACAGATACGCAGTATTTT. This codes for CASSQDRGRGWTDTQYF.

The chain links TRBV9 to TRBJ2-2; D remains unclear. Deletions cut 0 bases from V and 0 bases from J, with 6 bases between. Germline V gene data show CDR1 as SGDLS and CDR2 as YYNGEE. The CDR3 is 15 amino acids. CDR3 residues: CASSVGQSNTGELFF. The CDR3 DNA sequence: TGTGCCAGCAGCGTAGGACAATCGAACACCGGGGAGCTGTTTTTT.

In this sample, this clonotype turned up once. The genes are TRBV7-2 and TRBJ2-1; no firm D call. The germline V gene encodes CDR1 SGHTA and CDR2 FQGNSA. V dropped 5 bases and J dropped 7 bases, with 6 bases sitting between them. The CDR3 loop spans 11 amino acids. The chain's CDR3 is CASSQMNEQFF. For the CDR3, the DNA is TGTGCCAGCAGCCAAATGAATGAGCAGTTCTTC.

This chain uses TRBV5-6 with TRBJ1-2, with 7 bases identical to TRBD1. J gave up 1 base and V 0 bases, and 3 bases lay outside the gene matches. The V gene's germline CDR1 is SGHDT and CDR2 YYEEEE. The CDR3 covers 15 residues. CDR3 bases: TGTGCCAGCAGCTTGGCCGGGACAGTTAACTATGGCTACACCTTC. The encoded protein is CASSLAGTVNYGYTF.

V is TRBV9 and J is TRBJ1-1; D is unresolved. V lost 2 bases to trimming and J lost 2 bases, with 10 bases between them. This CDR3 spans 14 amino acids. The germline CDR1 and CDR2 sequences are SGDLS and YYNGEE. CDR3 bases: TGTGCCAGCAGCGTTTACGGGGAAAACACTGAAGCTTTCTTT. Protein sequence: CASSVYGENTEAFF.

J is TRBJ2-3 and V is TRBV3-1; 8 positions match TRBD2. The trim removed 3 bases at V and 7 bases at J, leaving 6 bases unmatched. In germline, CDR1 is LGHDT, CDR2 YNNKEL (reference sequence). The CDR3 length is 14 residues. CDR3 nucleotide sequence: TGTGCCAGCAGCCAGGGCGGGGGGCCATATACGCAGTATTTT. This gives the protein CASSQGGGPYTQYF.

V and J are TRBV7-9 and TRBJ1-2, with D unresolved. Germline V gene lookup returns CDR1 SEHNR and CDR2 FQNEAQ (reference sequence). Trimming cost V 1 base and J 0 bases, with 9 bases left between them. The CDR3 totals 15 residues. CDR3 sequence reads: CASSLVALANYGYTF. Written as DNA, the CDR3 is TGTGCCAGCAGCTTAGTGGCACTTGCTAACTATGGCTACACCTTC.

In DNA form, the CDR3 reads TGTGCCAGCAGCCAACCGGGACAGATCTACAATGAGCAGTTCTTC. Protein product: CASSQPGQIYNEQFF. This chain links TRBV4-2 with TRBJ2-1, with 7 positions matching TRBD1. Germline trimming cut 2 bases from V and 3 bases from J; bases unmatched to any gene: 4. This CDR3 comprises 15 residues. Germline V gene data show CDR1 as LGHNA and CDR2 as YNFKEQ.

The chain carries TRBV29-1 and TRBJ2-1; D is undetermined. CDR1 SQVTM and CDR2 ANQGSEA come from the germline V gene. V dropped 7 bases and J dropped 6 bases, with 10 bases sitting between them. The CDR3 runs to 11 residues. The CDR3 reads CSAIDSNEQFF. The CDR3 DNA follows: TGCAGCGCCATAGATTCCAATGAGCAGTTCTTC.

V usage is TRBV6-2 or TRBV6-3 and J usage is TRBJ2-1; 10 bases agree with TRBD2. The CDR3 contains 14 residues. Germline CDR1 is MNHEY and CDR2 is SVGEGT. The V and J ends lost 6 bases and 5 bases, in that order; junction bases with no gene match: 4. CDR3 region: CASRGLAPNNEQFF. The CDR3 DNA sequence: TGTGCCAGCAGGGGACTAGCGCCTAACAATGAGCAGTTCTTC.

The chain is built from TRBV10-2 and TRBJ2-7, with 9 bases lining up with TRBD2. CDR1 is WSHSY, CDR2 SAAADI, per germline. This CDR3 is 13 amino acids long. J gave up 9 bases and V 8 bases, and 11 bases lay outside the gene matches. CDR3: CASGGGLASGQYF. The CDR3, as DNA: TGCGCCAGCGGGGGGGGACTAGCATCTGGGCAGTACTTC.